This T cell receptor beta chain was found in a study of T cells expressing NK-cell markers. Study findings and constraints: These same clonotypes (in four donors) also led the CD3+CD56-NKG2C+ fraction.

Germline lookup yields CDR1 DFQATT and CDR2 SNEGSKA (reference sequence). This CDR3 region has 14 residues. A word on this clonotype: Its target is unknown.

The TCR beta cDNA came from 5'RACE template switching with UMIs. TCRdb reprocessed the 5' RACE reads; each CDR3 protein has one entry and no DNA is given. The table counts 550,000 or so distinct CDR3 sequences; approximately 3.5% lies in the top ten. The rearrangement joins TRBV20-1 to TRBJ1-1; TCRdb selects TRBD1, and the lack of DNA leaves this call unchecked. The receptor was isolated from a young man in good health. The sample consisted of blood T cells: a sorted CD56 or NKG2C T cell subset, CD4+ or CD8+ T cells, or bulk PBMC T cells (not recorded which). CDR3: CSAIGQGGFTEAFF.